This entry is about one T cell receptor (beta chain). What it binds is unknown. The V end was cut by 4 bases, the J end by 6 bases, with 12 bases between. CDR1 and CDR2 (germline): GTSNPN, SVGIG (reference sequence). The CDR3 loop spans 13 amino acids. Repertoires were generated with immunoSEQ multiplex PCR, while TCRdb's copy carries only in-frame clones and drops some. Altogether about 15,000 clones are present, about four fifths being singletons, with the ten largest covering about a sixth. The record originates from a study of somatic mutations in cytotoxic T cells in rheumatoid arthritis. Whole-study context: Patient blood was drawn as 30 ml EDTA; the draw came right after diagnosis and before any treatment. Whole-study findings and limits: A largest CD8+ clone above 20% of CD8+ cells occurred in about an eighth of the 65 patients. Compared with age-matched healthy controls, rheumatoid arthritis patients did not differ significantly in CD8+ T-cell clonality.

Flow cytometry was used to check the purity of CD4+ and CD8+ cells, which had been isolated by positive magnetic bead selection. Sequenced material: CD8+ T cells sorted from blood. The chain is built from TRBV30 and TRBJ2-2; D perhaps matches TRBD1 (6 bases). The origin of this receptor is an adult with rheumatoid arthritis. CDR3 loop: CAWKKGGSGELFF. CDR3 DNA: TGTGCCTGGAAGAAAGGGGGTTCCGGGGAGCTGTTTTTT.